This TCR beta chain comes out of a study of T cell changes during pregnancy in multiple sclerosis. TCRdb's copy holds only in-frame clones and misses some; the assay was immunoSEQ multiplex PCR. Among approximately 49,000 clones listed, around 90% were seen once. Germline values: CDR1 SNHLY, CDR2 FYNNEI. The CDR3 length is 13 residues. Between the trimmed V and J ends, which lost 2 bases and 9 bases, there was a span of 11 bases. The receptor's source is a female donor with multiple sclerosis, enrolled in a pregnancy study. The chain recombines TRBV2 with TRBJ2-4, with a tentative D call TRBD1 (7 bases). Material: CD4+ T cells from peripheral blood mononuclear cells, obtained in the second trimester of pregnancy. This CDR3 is CASSEQGGSIQYF. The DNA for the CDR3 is TGTGCCAGCAGTGAACAGGGGGGTAGCATTCAGTACTTC.